This T cell receptor (beta chain) was profiled in a study of human T cells and chemical hapten exposure. There are a few counts of this clonotype. In TCRdb, the RACE reads were re-called with MiXCR into one record per CDR3 protein. In the table there are approximately 80,000 distinct CDR3 sequences, around 9.3% of which are singletons. The CDR3 has 16 amino acids. Trimming cost V 5 bases and J 4 bases, with 18 bases left between them. CDR1 SEHNR and CDR2 FQNEAQ come from the germline V gene (reference sequence). Time point: patch test 2, 6 weeks after DPC sensitization. Stated treatment: therapeutic diphenylcyclopropenone sensitization with weekly scalp DPC.

This TCR was recovered from a woman between 50 and 59 years old with alopecia areata. Some clones in this sample may be carry-over from other donors' samples. V usage is TRBV7-9 and J usage is TRBJ1-5, with D possibly matching TRBD1 (6 bases). Sequences were derived from whole blood, sampled in connection with sensitization to the hapten diphenylcyclopropenone (DPC). CDR3 bases: TGTGCCAGCAGCCCACTCGACTACAGGGTGAATCAGCCCCAGCATTTT. Its protein product is CASSPLDYRVNQPQHF.